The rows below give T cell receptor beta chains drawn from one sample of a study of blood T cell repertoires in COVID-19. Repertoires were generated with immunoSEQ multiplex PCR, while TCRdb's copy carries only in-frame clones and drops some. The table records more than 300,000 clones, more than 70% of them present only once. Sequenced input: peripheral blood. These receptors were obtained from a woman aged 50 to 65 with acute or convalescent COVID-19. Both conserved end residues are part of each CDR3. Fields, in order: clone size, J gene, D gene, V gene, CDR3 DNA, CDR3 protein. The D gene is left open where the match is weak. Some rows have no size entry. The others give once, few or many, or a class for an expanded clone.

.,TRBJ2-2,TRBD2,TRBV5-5,TGTGCCAGCAGCTTACTAGCGGGAGGGGTCGCCGGGGAGCTGTTTTTT,CASSLLAGGVAGELFF
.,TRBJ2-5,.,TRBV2,TGTGCCAGCGGGGGGGGCCTAGGAGAAGAGACCCAGTACTTC,CASGGGLGEETQYF
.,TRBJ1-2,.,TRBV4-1,TGCGCCAGCAGCCAACCGACGACTCTGGCGGGCTACACCTTC,CASSQPTTLAGYTF
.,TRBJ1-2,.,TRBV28,TGTGCCAGCAGTTTAACCTATTTTCTAAGTGGCTACACCTTC,CASSLTYFLSGYTF
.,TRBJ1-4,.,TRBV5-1,TGCGCCAGCAGCTTGTCACCGGTCGGACGGGGTGAAGAAAAACTGTTTTTT,CASSLSPVGRGEEKLFF
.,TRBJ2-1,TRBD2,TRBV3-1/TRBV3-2,TGTGCCAGCAGCCAAGGTGGACTAGCCTCCAATGAGCAGTTCTTC,CASSQGGLASNEQFF
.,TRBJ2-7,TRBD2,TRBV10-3,TGTGCCATCAAACTGACAACTAGCGGGCACGAGCAGTACTTC,CAIKLTTSGHEQYF
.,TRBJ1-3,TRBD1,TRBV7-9,TGTGCCAGCAGCTTCGAGACAGGGGGCTCAAACACCATATATTTT,CASSFETGGSNTIYF
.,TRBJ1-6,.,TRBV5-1,TGCGCCAGCAGCTTGGTTCAAGGGTATGGGAGCTCCTATAATTCACCCCTCCACTTT,CASSLVQGYGSSYNSPLHF
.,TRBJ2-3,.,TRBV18,TGTGCCAGCTCCGTCCAGGGCAGCACAGATACGCAGTATTTT,CASSVQGSTDTQYF
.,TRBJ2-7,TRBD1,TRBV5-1,TGCGCCAGCAGCCCCTCCCCGACAGGGTTCATCTACGAGCAGTACTTC,CASSPSPTGFIYEQYF
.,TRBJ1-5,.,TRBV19,TGTGCCAGTAGACAGGCCCCTAATCAGCCCCAGCATTTT,CASRQAPNQPQHF
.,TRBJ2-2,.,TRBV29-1,TGCAGCGTTGAGGAGGACACCGGGGAGCTGTTTTTT,CSVEEDTGELFF
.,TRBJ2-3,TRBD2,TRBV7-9,TGTGCCAGCAGCTCTCCTAGCGGCCGCCGGAAAGATACGCAGTATTTT,CASSSPSGRRKDTQYF
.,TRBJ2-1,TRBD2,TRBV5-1,TGCGCCAGCAGCAAAACAGGGACTAGCGGGAGGAACGATGAGCAGTTCTTC,CASSKTGTSGRNDEQFF
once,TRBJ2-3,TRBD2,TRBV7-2,TGTGCCAGCAGACGGACTAGCGGGAGCGCAGATACGCAGTATTTT,CASRRTSGSADTQYF
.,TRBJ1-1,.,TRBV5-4,TGTGCCAGCAGCTTGGGCAGGGGGAACACTGAAGCTTTCTTT,CASSLGRGNTEAFF
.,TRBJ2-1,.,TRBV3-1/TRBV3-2,TGTGCCAGCAGCTGGGGCGCGACTAGCAATGAGCAGTTCTTC,CASSWGATSNEQFF
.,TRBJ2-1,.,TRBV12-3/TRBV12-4,TGTGCCAGCAGTTTTGGCCCCAACAATGAGCAGTTCTTC,CASSFGPNNEQFF
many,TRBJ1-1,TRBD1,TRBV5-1,TGCGCCAGCAGCCCCCGGGACAGGGGCTCTGAAGCTTTCTTT,CASSPRDRGSEAFF
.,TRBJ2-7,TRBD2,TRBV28,TGTGCCAGCAGTTCACGGACTAGCGGACCCTACGAGCAGTACTTC,CASSSRTSGPYEQYF
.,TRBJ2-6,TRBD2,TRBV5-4,TGTGCCAGCAGCTTCCCGGAGCGGGGAAGCTCTGGGGCCAACGTCCTGACTTTC,CASSFPERGSSGANVLTF
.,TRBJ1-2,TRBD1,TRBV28,TGTGCCAGCAGGGCCCCGACAGGGAAAGGCTACACCTTC,CASRAPTGKGYTF
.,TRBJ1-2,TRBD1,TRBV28,TGTGCCAGCAGTTTGTTTTCGGGGACAGGGGGCGTGTTAGGCTACACCTTC,CASSLFSGTGGVLGYTF
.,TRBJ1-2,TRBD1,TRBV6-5,TGTGCCAGCAGTTTCACAGGGGGTAACTATGGCTACACCTTC,CASSFTGGNYGYTF
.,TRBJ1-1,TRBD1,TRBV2,TGTGCCAGCAGTGAAGGACAGGGTAGAAATTCCGAAGCTTTCTTT,CASSEGQGRNSEAFF
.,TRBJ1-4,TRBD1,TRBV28,TGTGCCAGCACCCAACAGGGGGCGCTTGAAAAACTGTTTTTT,CASTQQGALEKLFF
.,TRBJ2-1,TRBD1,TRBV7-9,TGTGCCAGCAGCCGTGGACAGGGGGGAAACAATGAGCAGTTCTTC,CASSRGQGGNNEQFF
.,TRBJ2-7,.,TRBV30,TGTGCCTGGGACCGTCAGGGGCGCTACGAGCAGTACTTC,CAWDRQGRYEQYF
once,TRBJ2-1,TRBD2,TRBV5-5,TGTGCCAGCAGCTTTGACCGCGGGGGCAATGAGCAGTTCTTC,CASSFDRGGNEQFF
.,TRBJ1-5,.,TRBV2,TGTGCCAGCAGCTACACAGGGCCCAGAGCACCCCCCTACAATCAGCCCCAGCATTTT,CASSYTGPRAPPYNQPQHF
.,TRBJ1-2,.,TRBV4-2,TGTGCCAGCAAACCGCAGGATCCGGGAAACTATGGCTACACCTTC,CASKPQDPGNYGYTF
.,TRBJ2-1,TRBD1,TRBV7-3,TGTGCCAGCAGCTCCTGGGACAGAGAGGCCAATGAGCAGTTCTTC,CASSSWDREANEQFF
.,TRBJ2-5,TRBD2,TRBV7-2,TGTGCCAGCAGCTTCCAACTAGCGGGAGAGACCCAGTACTTC,CASSFQLAGETQYF
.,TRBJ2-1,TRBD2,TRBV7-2,TGTGCCAGCAGCTTATTGAGCGGGAGGGCCGGTGAACAGTTCTTC,CASSLLSGRAGEQFF
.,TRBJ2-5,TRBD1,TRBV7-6,TGTGCCAGCAGCCCATCTTACCAGGGGGCGGGAGAGACCCAGTACTTC,CASSPSYQGAGETQYF
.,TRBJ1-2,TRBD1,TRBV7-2,TGTGCCAGCAGCTTAAATTTTCAGGGGGCGGCTAGGGGTGGCTACACCTTC,CASSLNFQGAARGGYTF
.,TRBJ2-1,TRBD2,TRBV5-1,TGCGCCAGCAGCTTGCCCACTTCGAGCGGGGGAGACAATGAGCAGTTCTTC,CASSLPTSSGGDNEQFF
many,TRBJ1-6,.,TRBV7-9,TGTGCCAGCAGCCTGAGTGGCAGGGATTCACCCCTCCACTTT,CASSLSGRDSPLHF
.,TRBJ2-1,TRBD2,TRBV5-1,TGCGCCAGCGGGCGGGCGGGAGGTTACAATGAGCAGTTCTTC,CASGRAGGYNEQFF
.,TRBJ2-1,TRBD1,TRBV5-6,TGTGCCAGCAGCCAGGGACCGGGACAGGGTTATGAGCAGTTCTTC,CASSQGPGQGYEQFF
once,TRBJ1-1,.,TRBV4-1,TGCGCCAGCAGCCAAGAATTCAGGGCTAGCACTGAAGCTTTCTTT,CASSQEFRASTEAFF
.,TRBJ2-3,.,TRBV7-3,TGTGCCAGCAGCTTCCCCGCGCTAGATACGCAGTATTTT,CASSFPALDTQYF
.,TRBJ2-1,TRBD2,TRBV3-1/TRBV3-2,TGTGCCAGCAGCCAACTAGCGGGGGACGATGAGCAGTTCTTC,CASSQLAGDDEQFF
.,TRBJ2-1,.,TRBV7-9,TGTGCCAGCAGCAGACCACAGAGGGACTACAATGAGCAGTTCTTC,CASSRPQRDYNEQFF